The 21 T cell receptor beta chains presented below share a single source sample, sequenced in a study of cytomegalovirus exposure and HLA in healthy donors. The PCR employed 60 Vbeta primers together with 13 Jbeta primers. Produced via immunoSEQ multiplex PCR; TCRdb's table is partial and in-frame only. The sample holds under 200,000 clones, more than 60% seen once. Sequenced material: PBMCs. The receptor set was obtained from a male donor in good health and CMV-seronegative.

The J gene is TRBJ2-1, the V gene TRBV4-2; D ambiguous. Trimming removed 0 bases at V and 0 bases at J, with 9 bases between. CDR3 length equals 16 residues. Germline V gene lookup returns CDR1 LGHNA and CDR2 YNFKEQ. The CDR3 sequence is CASSQEPQSSYNEQFF. The CDR3 bases are TGTGCCAGCAGCCAAGAACCACAGAGCTCCTACAATGAGCAGTTCTTC.

This chain uses TRBV25-1 with TRBJ1-3; 8 nucleotides align to TRBD1. Germline assignment: CDR1 MGHDK and CDR2 SYGVNS. The V and J ends lost 9 bases and 0 bases, in that order; junction bases with no gene match: 7. The CDR3 contains 15 residues. In nucleotides, the CDR3 is TGTGCCAGTGCCGGAGACAGGGGCTCTGGAAACACCATATATTTT. Protein product: CASAGDRGSGNTIYF.

This chain joins TRBV7-9 and TRBJ2-1; D is unclear. The length of the CDR3 is 13 residues. The germline V gene encodes CDR1 SEHNR and CDR2 FQNEAQ (reference sequence). V gave up 5 bases and J gave up 2 bases, with 7 bases separating them. The CDR3 reads CASSQTTYNEQFF. The DNA of the CDR3 is TGTGCCAGCAGCCAGACAACCTACAATGAGCAGTTCTTC. The complete variable domain, with remaining parts taken from reference TRBV7-9 and TRBJ2-1, reads DTGVSQNPRHKITKRGQNVTFRCDPISEHNRLYWYRQTLGQGPEFLTYFQNEAQLEKSRLLSDRFSAERPKGSFSTLEIQRTEQGDSAMYLCASSQTTYNEQFFGPGTRLTVL.

The chain is built from TRBV6-6 and TRBJ1-2; TRBD1 aligns across 10 bases. There are 13 residues in the CDR3. The V gene end was trimmed by 6 bases and the J gene end by 5 bases; junction bases not matched to a gene: 3. Per germline, CDR1 MNHNY and CDR2 SVGAGI (reference sequence). CDR3 nucleotide sequence: TGTGCCAGCAGCCGGGGACAGGGGTATGGCTACACCTTC. This translates into CASSRGQGYGYTF.

The genes are TRBV6-1 and TRBJ2-7, with a tentative D call TRBD1 (6 bases). Per germline, CDR1 MNHNS and CDR2 SASEGT. V lost 5 bases to trimming and J lost 4 bases, with 15 bases between them. The CDR3 is 14 residues long. The CDR3 nucleotides are TGTGCCAGCAGTCAACCGCCTAGGGGGTACGAGCAGTACTTC. It is translated as CASSQPPRGYEQYF.

This chain joins TRBV6-1 and TRBJ2-5; 8 bases match TRBD2. The length of the CDR3 is 15 residues. Germline V gene data show CDR1 as MNHNS and CDR2 as SASEGT. Trimming cost V 5 bases and J 1 base; bases outside gene matches: 6. This chain's CDR3 is CASSPRGRFQETQYF. As DNA, the CDR3 is TGTGCCAGCAGTCCCCGCGGGAGGTTCCAAGAGACCCAGTACTTC.

This chain connects TRBV18 to TRBJ1-1; TRBD1 is a possible D gene (5 bases). The germline gives CDR1 KGHSH, CDR2 LQKENI. V was shortened by 4 bases and J by 3 bases, with 9 bases between the two germline ends. The CDR3 length is 13 residues. Here the CDR3 reads CASSRSQDTEAFF. The DNA for the CDR3 is TGTGCCAGCTCACGATCACAGGACACTGAAGCTTTCTTT.

This clone showed up just a few times. This rearrangement joins TRBV5-1 to TRBJ2-1; the match to TRBD2 covers 12 bases. CDR1 is SGHRS and CDR2 is YFSETQ in the germline V gene. With V trimmed by 5 bases and J by 9 bases, 6 bases remained unmatched. This CDR3 has 14 residues. The CDR3 sequence: CASRFTSGRREQFF. CDR3 nucleotides: TGCGCCAGCAGATTCACTAGCGGGAGGCGTGAGCAGTTCTTC.

The table lists this clone with a count of one. CDR3: CASSIQGKKTYEQYF. As DNA, the CDR3 is TGTGCCAGTAGTATCCAGGGAAAGAAAACCTACGAGCAGTACTTC. This chain links TRBV19 with TRBJ2-7; D is perhaps TRBD1 (5 bases). The germline CDR1 and CDR2 sequences are LNHDA and SQIVND (reference sequence). V was trimmed by 3 bases and J by 2 bases, leaving 14 bases between them. The CDR3 sequence is 15 residues long. Full variable domain (remainder filled in from reference TRBV19 and TRBJ2-7): DGGITQSPKYLFRKEGQNVTLSCEQNLNHDAMYWYRQDPGQGLRLIYYSQIVNDFQKGDIAEGYSVSREKKESFPLTVTSAQKNPTAFYLCASSIQGKKTYEQYFGPGTRLTVT.

The V call is TRBV6-5, the J call TRBJ1-4, with D tentatively TRBD1 (6 bases). There are 14 residues in the CDR3. Trimming removed 5 bases from V and 11 bases from J, with 18 bases in between. Germline V gene data show CDR1 as MNHEY and CDR2 as SVGAGI. CDR3 nucleotides: TGTGCCAGCAGTACCATACAGGGAGGGAGGAAACTGTTTTTT. Protein product: CASSTIQGGRKLFF.

This clone has just a few counts. The chain has TRBV2 and TRBJ1-4; D is possibly TRBD1 (6 bases). The CDR3 contains 15 residues. Deletions cut 6 bases from V and 6 bases from J, with 17 bases between. CDR1 and CDR2 from the germline V gene are SNHLY and FYNNEI. The CDR3 nucleotides read TGTGCCAGCAGCGATCAGGGGCGTTGGGATGAAAAACTGTTTTTT. Its translation is CASSDQGRWDEKLFF.

The chain couples TRBV4-3 to TRBJ2-1, with 9 bases identical to TRBD2. CDR3 length equals 16 residues. The germline V gene encodes CDR1 LGHNA and CDR2 YSLEER. V shed 5 bases and J 9 bases; nucleotides not matched to a gene: 14. The CDR3 is CASSASLAGKIGEQFF. The CDR3 DNA follows: TGCGCCAGCAGCGCCTCCCTAGCGGGAAAAATCGGTGAGCAGTTCTTC.

This chain uses TRBV5-6 with TRBJ2-2, with 9 bases fitting TRBD2. J was trimmed by 5 bases and V by 0 bases; bases with no gene match: 8. CDR1 and CDR2 (germline): SGHDT, YYEEEE. The CDR3 totals 17 residues. This CDR3 reads CASSLDWRGGLTGELFF. The CDR3 DNA sequence: TGTGCCAGCAGCTTGGATTGGCGGGGGGGCCTAACCGGGGAGCTGTTTTTT. The entire variable domain, with the rest obtained from reference TRBV5-6 and TRBJ2-2, is as follows: DAGVTQSPTHLIKTRGQQVTLRCSPKSGHDTVSWYQQALGQGPQFIFQYYEEEERQRGNFPDRFSGHQFPNYSSELNVNALLLGDSALYLCASSLDWRGGLTGELFFGEGSRLTVL.

This clone appeared a few times. V and J are TRBV6-4 and TRBJ2-1; D is unresolved. The CDR3 has 16 amino acids. Per germline, CDR1 MRHNA and CDR2 SNTAGT. The V gene lost 0 bases and the J gene lost 0 bases, with 9 bases spanning the gap. The CDR3 region has the DNA TGTGCCAGCAGTGACTCGGCAGATGTCTCCTACAATGAGCAGTTCTTC. This encodes CASSDSADVSYNEQFF.

The chain couples TRBV9 to TRBJ2-6; no clear D gene. Per germline, CDR1 SGDLS and CDR2 YYNGEE. The CDR3 spans 15 residues. Deletions cut 3 bases from V and 4 bases from J, with 11 bases between. CDR3 DNA sequence: TGTGCCAGCAGCGCTGGAGTGACCGGGGCCAACGTCCTGACTTTC. Translation gives CASSAGVTGANVLTF.

The chain couples TRBV5-1 to TRBJ2-7; TRBD1 matches at 8 bases. The CDR3 contains 14 residues. Trimming cost V 0 bases and J 6 bases; bases outside gene matches: 5. The V gene's germline CDR1 is SGHRS and CDR2 YFSETQ. CDR3 sequence reads: CASSLGQGSGEQYF. For the CDR3, the DNA is TGCGCCAGCAGCTTGGGACAGGGGTCTGGCGAGCAGTACTTC.

Details on this clone: Other DNA sequences in this sample translate to the same CDR3. The CDR3 spells CASSPGGDGNTIYF. The CDR3 DNA reads as TGTGCCAGCAGCCCAGGGGGAGATGGAAACACCATATATTTT. The genes are TRBV9 and TRBJ1-3, with 7 bases that match TRBD1. V gave up 4 bases and J gave up 3 bases; unmatched junction bases: 4. This CDR3 is built from 14 residues. Germline values: CDR1 SGDLS, CDR2 YYNGEE.

V is TRBV4-1 and J is TRBJ2-1; TRBD2 agrees at 8 bases. The length of the CDR3 is 13 residues. V shed 0 bases and J 13 bases; nucleotides not matched to a gene: 5. Germline CDR1 reads MGHRA; CDR2 reads YSYEKL. CDR3 loop: CASSQDRSGSQFF. The CDR3 DNA sequence: TGCGCCAGCAGCCAAGATCGGAGCGGGAGTCAGTTCTTC.

The chain links TRBV5-1 to TRBJ2-2, with TRBD1 identical over 8 bases. V shed 4 bases and J 5 bases; nucleotides not matched to a gene: 7. Germline V CDR1 and CDR2: SGHRS, YFSETQ. The CDR3 covers 15 residues. CDR3 region: CASSPVTGETGELFF. The CDR3 region has the DNA TGCGCCAGCAGCCCGGTGACAGGGGAGACCGGGGAGCTGTTTTTT.

The V gene is TRBV5-1, the J gene TRBJ2-1, with D unresolved. Germline V gene sequence: CDR1 SGHRS, CDR2 YFSETQ. The CDR3 length is 12 residues. Trimming took 4 bases from V and 4 from J, leaving 6 bases between them. CDR3 loop: CASSVEYNEQFF. The CDR3, as DNA: TGCGCCAGCAGCGTCGAGTACAATGAGCAGTTCTTC.

V and J are TRBV2 and TRBJ2-1; D remains ambiguous. From germline, CDR1 is SNHLY and CDR2 FYNNEI. There are 12 residues in the CDR3. Trimming took off 0 bases at V and 10 bases at J, with 7 bases between the two ends. As DNA, the CDR3 is TGTGCCAGCAGTGAAGCGGTTAGCGAGCAGTTCTTC. It specifies CASSEAVSEQFF.